These 20 T cell receptor beta chains originate from one sample sequenced in a study of T cells after yellow fever vaccination. One entry per CDR3 protein results from TCRdb running MiXCR on the 5' RACE reads. The repertoire has more than 300,000 distinct CDR3 sequences, approximately 4% of them found once; the top ten carry roughly 21%. Sample: PBMCs, taken 15 days after the yellow fever booster vaccination. The source is a man between 18 and 35 years old who received the YFV17D yellow fever vaccine.

This clonotype was found a few times. The chain uses TRBV5-4 and TRBJ2-7, with 8 bases aligning to TRBD1. J lost 3 bases, V lost 4 bases, and 3 bases had no gene match. Germline CDR1 SGHNT, CDR2 YYREEE (reference sequence). The CDR3 is 13 amino acids. The CDR3 is CASSGGQVYEQYF. CDR3 bases: TGTGCCAGCAGCGGGGGACAGGTCTACGAGCAGTACTTC.

The chain links TRBV20-1 to TRBJ2-7, with D possibly TRBD2 on 6 matching bases. The CDR3 spans 12 residues. V lost 6 bases to trimming and J lost 5 bases, with 14 bases between them. CDR1 is DFQATT and CDR2 is SNEGSKA in the germline V gene (reference sequence). The CDR3 loop reads CSAGRGTNEQYV. In nucleotides, the CDR3 is TGCAGTGCCGGACGGGGGACGAACGAGCAGTACGTC.

This clonotype was observed at least ten times. The rearrangement links TRBV10-2 to TRBJ2-3; 7 bases agree with TRBD1. The CDR3 loop spans 13 amino acids. Losses at the gene ends were 8 bases for V and 3 bases for J; bases not matched to a gene: 5. Germline values: CDR1 WSHSY, CDR2 SAAADI. CDR3 amino acids: CASCRGLTDTQYF. The CDR3 coding sequence is TGCGCCAGCTGTAGGGGGCTAACAGATACGCAGTATTTT.

In its sample, this clonotype was seen many times. The V and J genes are TRBV6-2 or TRBV6-3 and TRBJ2-7; D may be TRBD2 (5 bases). Germline-derived CDR1 and CDR2 are MNHEY and SVGEGT. Trimming took 6 bases from V and 4 from J, leaving 13 bases between them. The CDR3 has 13 residues. CDR3 amino acids: CASRGSRGYEQYF. In DNA, the CDR3 is TGTGCCAGCAGAGGATCGAGAGGGTACGAGCAGTACTTC.

The rearrangement uses TRBV14 and TRBJ1-6, with D perhaps matching TRBD1 (5 bases). The CDR3 consists of 15 residues. From germline, CDR1 is SGHDN and CDR2 FVKESK. V gave up 4 bases and J gave up 2 bases, with 9 bases separating them. The CDR3 sequence: CASSLGGTYNSPLHF. The CDR3 DNA follows: TGTGCCAGCAGCCTGGGGGGGACCTATAATTCACCCCTCCACTTT. The full variable domain, with the rest looked up from reference TRBV14 and TRBJ1-6, is EAGVTQFPSHSVIEKGQTVTLRCDPISGHDNLYWYRRVMGKEIKFLLHFVKESKQDESGMPNNRFLAERTGGTYSTLKVQPAELEDSGVYFCASSLGGTYNSPLHFGNGTRLTVT.

In its sample, this clonotype was seen a few times. The chain uses TRBV2 and TRBJ1-3; the D gene is possibly TRBD1 (5 bases). Between the trimmed V and J ends, which lost 4 bases and 4 bases, there was a span of 11 bases. The CDR3 extends over 14 amino acids. Germline values: CDR1 SNHLY, CDR2 FYNNEI. CDR3 protein: CASSGAGQGNTIYF. For the CDR3, the DNA is TGTGCCAGCAGTGGAGCGGGGCAGGGAAACACCATATATTTT.

This clonotype was detected ten times or more. CDR3 sequence reads: CSASATTGGDNEQFF. In DNA form, the CDR3 reads TGCAGTGCTAGTGCTACCACAGGGGGGGACAATGAGCAGTTCTTC. This sequence joins TRBV20-1 and TRBJ2-1, with D perhaps TRBD1 (8 bases). CDR1 DFQATT and CDR2 SNEGSKA come from the germline V gene (reference sequence). The V end was cut by 3 bases, the J end by 5 bases, with 17 bases between. The CDR3 is made up of 15 amino acids.

The genes are TRBV7-8 and TRBJ2-5; 8 bases line up with TRBD2. V shed 5 bases and J 5 bases; nucleotides not matched to a gene: 7. From germline, CDR1 is SGHVS and CDR2 FQNEAQ. The CDR3 covers 14 residues. The DNA for the CDR3 is TGTGCCAGCAGCCCCCGACTAGCGACGGAGACCCAGTACTTC. Translating it yields CASSPRLATETQYF.

The sample holds many counts of this clonotype. This chain links TRBV7-9 with TRBJ2-7; tentatively, D is TRBD2 (6 bases). The ends were cut back, 3 bases at V and 3 bases at J, with 12 bases in the middle. Germline V gene lookup returns CDR1 SEHNR and CDR2 FQNEAQ (reference sequence). The CDR3 has 14 residues. CDR3 DNA: TGTGCCAGCAGCTTGGGACTCGGGGACTACGAGCAGTACTTC. Its protein product is CASSLGLGDYEQYF.

This clonotype was picked up many times. The chain's CDR3 is CASTNPSNEQFF. DNA of the CDR3: TGTGCCAGCACTAACCCCAGCAATGAGCAGTTCTTC. The chain uses TRBV6-2 or TRBV6-3 and TRBJ2-1, with unresolved D. This CDR3 comprises 12 residues. The V end lost 7 bases, the J end lost 6 bases, and 10 bases lay between the germline ends. The germline gives CDR1 MNHEY, CDR2 SVGEGT.

This clonotype was recorded a few times. The chain employs TRBV7-6 and TRBJ1-1; a weak D match, TRBD1 (5 bases). Trimming left V 4 bases short and J 1 base short, with 16 bases between. The CDR3 length is 16 residues. Germline lookup yields CDR1 SGHVS and CDR2 FNYEAQ. The CDR3, as DNA: TGTGCCAGCAGCTCCAGCCGGGGGATGTGGAACACTGAAGCTTTCTTT. Translated: CASSSSRGMWNTEAFF.

This clonotype was found many times. This chain uses TRBV7-9 with TRBJ2-2; 10 bases align to TRBD2. The CDR3 consists of 16 residues. V lost 6 bases to trimming and J lost 1 base; unmatched junction nucleotides: 5. The germline V gene encodes CDR1 SEHNR and CDR2 FQNEAQ (reference sequence). The CDR3, as DNA: TGTGCCAGCAGAGCCGGACTAGCGGAGAACACCGGGGAGCTGTTTTTT. It yields the protein CASRAGLAENTGELFF.

The chain links TRBV5-1 to TRBJ1-2; the match to TRBD1 covers 10 bases. The length of the CDR3 is 16 residues. V lost 5 bases to trimming and J lost 6 bases; unmatched junction nucleotides: 13. CDR1 and CDR2 from the germline V gene are SGHRS and YFSETQ. This chain's CDR3 is CASRFNSGTGANGYTF. The CDR3 DNA reads TGCGCCAGCAGGTTCAATTCCGGGACAGGGGCTAATGGCTACACCTTC.

The rearrangement uses TRBV5-1 and TRBJ2-7; TRBD1 aligns across 7 bases. The germline V gene encodes CDR1 SGHRS and CDR2 YFSETQ. With V trimmed by 1 base and J by 0 bases, 7 bases remained unmatched. The CDR3 is 16 residues long. CDR3 loop: CASSLLWAGGSYEQYF. As DNA, the CDR3 is TGCGCCAGCAGCTTGCTGTGGGCAGGGGGCTCCTACGAGCAGTACTTC.

This clonotype came up many times. The chain's CDR3 is CASSGSPGHEQFF. CDR3 bases: TGTGCCAGCAGCGGAAGCCCTGGCCATGAGCAGTTCTTC. The chain combines TRBV9 with TRBJ2-1; no clear D. CDR1 is SGDLS and CDR2 is YYNGEE in the germline V gene. Trimming removed 3 bases from V and 8 bases from J, with 12 bases in between. CDR3 length: 13 residues. Full variable domain (missing parts from reference TRBV9 and TRBJ2-1): DSGVTQTPKHLITATGQRVTLRCSPRSGDLSVYWYQQSLDQGLQFLIQYYNGEERAKGNILERFSAQQFPDLHSELNLSSLELGDSALYFCASSGSPGHEQFFGPGTRLTVL.

This clonotype was seen a handful of times. This chain connects TRBV6-2 or TRBV6-3 to TRBJ1-2; D remains unclear. V lost 0 bases to trimming and J lost 5 bases, with 16 bases between them. There are 16 residues in the CDR3. The germline V gene has CDR1 MNHEY and CDR2 SVGEGT. CDR3 nucleotides: TGTGCCAGCAGTTACTCGCCGCAGCCCGGCGGTTATGGCTACACCTTC. As protein: CASSYSPQPGGYGYTF.

The table lists this clonotype with many counts. This chain connects TRBV20-1 to TRBJ1-3, with TRBD1 identical over 7 bases. Germline lookup yields CDR1 DFQATT and CDR2 SNEGSKA (reference sequence). This CDR3 region has 13 residues. With V trimmed by 0 bases and J by 8 bases, 4 bases remained unmatched. The CDR3 reads CSARDEGAHTIYF. CDR3 in DNA: TGCAGTGCTAGAGATGAGGGGGCACACACCATATATTTT.

There are a few counts of this clonotype. The V call is TRBV5-1, the J call TRBJ2-5; tentatively, D is TRBD2 (6 bases). Trimming pared 5 bases from V and 1 base from J, leaving 18 bases between. CDR1 is SGHRS, CDR2 YFSETQ, per germline. CDR3 length: 16 residues. CDR3 DNA: TGCGCCAGCAGATTGACGTCACTAGCTCCCCAAGAGACCCAGTACTTC. This translates into CASRLTSLAPQETQYF. The whole variable domain, remainder taken from reference TRBV5-1 and TRBJ2-5, is KAGVTQTPRYLIKTRGQQVTLSCSPISGHRSVSWYQQTPGQGLQFLFEYFSETQRNKGNFPGRFSGRQFSNSRSEMNVSTLELGDSALYLCASRLTSLAPQETQYFGPGTRLLVL.

Ten or more counts support this clonotype. The chain combines TRBV7-3 with TRBJ2-3; the match to TRBD2 covers 7 bases. CDR1 and CDR2 (germline): SGHTA, FQGTGA. The V segment lost 0 bases and the J segment 8 bases; nucleotides outside the gene matches: 5. The CDR3 sequence is 14 residues long. CDR3 loop: CASSLTGTTPTQYF. The CDR3 DNA reads as TGTGCCAGCAGCTTAACTGGGACTACCCCTACGCAGTATTTT.

This chain connects TRBV7-2 to TRBJ2-3, with 12 nucleotides matching TRBD2. The CDR3 extends over 15 amino acids. Trimming took 7 bases from V and 1 from J; bases not matched to a gene: 3. CDR1 is SGHTA, CDR2 FQGNSA, per germline. DNA of the CDR3: TGTGCCAGCAACCCTAGCGGGGGGGGCACAGATACGCAGTATTTT. Translated: CASNPSGGGTDTQYF.